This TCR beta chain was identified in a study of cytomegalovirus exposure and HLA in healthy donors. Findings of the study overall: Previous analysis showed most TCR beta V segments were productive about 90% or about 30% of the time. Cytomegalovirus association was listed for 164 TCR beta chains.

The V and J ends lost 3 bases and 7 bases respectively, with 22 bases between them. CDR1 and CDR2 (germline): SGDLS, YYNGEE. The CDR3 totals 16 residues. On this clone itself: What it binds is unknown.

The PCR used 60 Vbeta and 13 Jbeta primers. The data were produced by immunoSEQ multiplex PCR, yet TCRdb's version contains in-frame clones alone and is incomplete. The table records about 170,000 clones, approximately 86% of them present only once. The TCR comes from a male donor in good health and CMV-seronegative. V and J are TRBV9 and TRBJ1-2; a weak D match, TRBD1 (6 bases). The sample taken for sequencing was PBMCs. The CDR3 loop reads CASSASRDTSRGGYTF. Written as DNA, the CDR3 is TGTGCCAGCAGCGCCAGCCGGGACACCTCCCGGGGTGGCTACACCTTC.